The 3 T cell receptor beta chains given below trace back to one sample, sequenced in a study of T cell responses to AZD1222 COVID-19 vaccine. TCRdb keeps only in-frame clones here, not all; method: immunoSEQ multiplex PCR. The sample includes tens of thousands of clones, roughly 84% seen only once; the top ten take roughly 19%. This specimen was peripheral blood, taken on day 0 of AZD1222 vaccination. All receptors derive from an adult in good health.

The V and J genes are TRBV6-4 and TRBJ1-1, with TRBD1 as a possible D gene (6 bases). CDR1 and CDR2 (germline): MRHNA, SNTAGT. The CDR3 extends over 13 amino acids. V was pared by 5 bases and J by 1 base, with 8 bases between. CDR3 nucleotide sequence: TGTGCCAGCAGTAACAGGGAGAACACTGAAGCTTTCTTT. Its translation: CASSNRENTEAFF.

The chain is built from TRBV5-1 and TRBJ1-1; 7 nucleotides agree with TRBD1. There are 11 residues in the CDR3. The V and J ends lost 6 bases and 11 bases, in that order; junction bases with no gene match: 7. Germline loops: CDR1 SGHRS, CDR2 YFSETQ. CDR3 sequence: CASKEGAEAFF. Written as DNA, the CDR3 is TGCGCCAGCAAGGAGGGGGCCGAGGCTTTCTTT.

The gene calls are TRBV27 and TRBJ1-1; 12 bases are shared with TRBD1. CDR3 length: 17 residues. With V trimmed by 4 bases and J by 1 base, 7 bases remained unmatched. Germline CDR1 MNHEY, CDR2 SMNVEV (reference sequence). In nucleotides, the CDR3 is TGTGCCAGCAGTTCCCTCGGGACAGGGGGCTGGAACACTGAAGCTTTCTTT. It is translated as CASSSLGTGGWNTEAFF.